The rows below give T cell receptor beta chains drawn from one sample of a study of T-cell memory formation after mild COVID-19. TCRdb ran MiXCR on the 5' RACE reads and lists one entry per CDR3 protein. Of roughly 250,000 distinct CDR3 sequences listed, 16% are singletons. The specimen sequenced was PBMCs or a T cell subset sorted from them (not recorded which). The receptors derive from a young man who had mild COVID-19 (a few samples of this study predate the infection). Cell type and time point are not known. The CDR3 runs from the conserved cysteine through the conserved F or W. A D gene is named only where the DNA matches it firmly. Clone size, where shown, is once, few, many, or a class for clones that have expanded.

V	size	D	J	DNA	CDR3
TRBV4-3	many	NA	TRBJ2-1	TGCGCCAGCAGCCACCCTGGGGGCGGACAGTTCTTC	CASSHPGGGQFF
TRBV27	few	NA	TRBJ1-5	TGTGCCAGCAGTTTTTCGGCCTACAATCAGCCCCAGCATTTT	CASSFSAYNQPQHF
TRBV12-3/TRBV12-4	NA	TRBD2	TRBJ2-3	TGTGCCAGCAGTTTGGGTCTAGCGGGGGAGACAAGCACAGATACGCAGTATTTT	CASSLGLAGETSTDTQYF
TRBV10-2	many	TRBD2	TRBJ2-2	TGCGCCAGCAGTGATCTAGGGCGGGGGACTAACACCGGGGAGCTGTTTTTT	CASSDLGRGTNTGELFF
TRBV2	NA	NA	TRBJ2-2	TGTGCCAGCAGTGGTGAAGCCCTGGGGGAGCTGTTTTTT	CASSGEALGELFF
TRBV15	few	NA	TRBJ1-1	TGTGCCACCCAGGATGGGGGTTTCGCCACTGAAGCTTTCTTT	CATQDGGFATEAFF
TRBV12-3/TRBV12-4	NA	NA	TRBJ2-1	TGTGCCAGCAGCCCGGGAGTGACGAATGAGCAGTTCTTC	CASSPGVTNEQFF
TRBV4-1	few	NA	TRBJ1-3	TGCGCCAGCAGCCAAGTTACTCGGACGAACACCATATATTTT	CASSQVTRTNTIYF
TRBV27	few	NA	TRBJ1-5	TGTGCCAGCAGTTTATCGGCGAACGGAGGTCAGCCCCAGCATTTT	CASSLSANGGQPQHF
TRBV4-3	many	NA	TRBJ2-6	TGCGCCAGCAGCCAAGATGCCGGTACCGGGGCCAACGTCCTGACTTTC	CASSQDAGTGANVLTF
TRBV5-6	NA	NA	TRBJ2-4	TGTGCCAGCAGCCCATGGGGGGTTACAAACATTCAGTACTTC	CASSPWGVTNIQYF
TRBV20-1	NA	TRBD2	TRBJ2-1	TGCAGTGCTTTTAGCGGGGGGGAGAGGAATGAGCAGTTCTTC	CSAFSGGERNEQFF
TRBV12-3/TRBV12-4	NA	NA	TRBJ1-1	TGTGCCAGCAGTTTTCTAGCTTTCTTT	CASSFLAFF
TRBV20-1	many	TRBD2	TRBJ2-5	TGCAGTGCAGTCGGACTAGGAGGTTGGGAGACCCAGTACTTC	CSAVGLGGWETQYF
TRBV28	NA	NA	TRBJ2-3	TGTGCCAGCAGTTTATACCCCGGACCGAGCACAGATACGCAGTATTTT	CASSLYPGPSTDTQYF
TRBV6-2/TRBV6-3	few	NA	TRBJ2-7	TGTGCCAGCGCCCAGGGAGACGAGCAGTACTTC	CASAQGDEQYF
TRBV12-3/TRBV12-4	NA	TRBD2	TRBJ2-2	TGTGCCAGCAGCCCCGCTAGCGGGGGGTACGGCGGGGAGCTGTTTTTT	CASSPASGGYGGELFF
TRBV12-3/TRBV12-4	few	TRBD2	TRBJ2-1	TGTGCCAGCAGCAAAAGCACTAGCGGACCGTCCTACAATGAGCAGTTCTTC	CASSKSTSGPSYNEQFF
TRBV29-1	few	NA	TRBJ1-4	TGCAGCGTTGTGGTCGGAGGATTCGTAGATGAAAAACTGTTTTTT	CSVVVGGFVDEKLFF
TRBV11-2	few	NA	TRBJ2-3	TGTGCCAGCAGCACCGCGACTAGGGTAGATACGCAGTATTTT	CASSTATRVDTQYF
TRBV24-1	NA	TRBD1	TRBJ2-1	TGTGCCACCAGTGATTTTAGGACAGGGCTTAAGTTCTTC	CATSDFRTGLKFF
TRBV12-3/TRBV12-4	few	TRBD1	TRBJ1-4	TGTGCCAGCAGTTCCCTTGGACAGGGGGCCCAAAAACTGTTTTTT	CASSSLGQGAQKLFF
TRBV11-2	few	NA	TRBJ1-1	TGTGCCAGCAGCTTAGCCTTCTACGGATTGAACACTGAAGCTTTCTTT	CASSLAFYGLNTEAFF
TRBV12-3/TRBV12-4	few	TRBD1	TRBJ1-3	TGTGCCAGCAGTGACAGGGGGCGAGACACCATATATTTT	CASSDRGRDTIYF
TRBV20-1	NA	TRBD2	TRBJ2-1	TGCAGTGCTAGCCCCGGCGGACTAGCGGGTATTTCGCTCTTC	CSASPGGLAGISLF
TRBV20-1	NA	NA	TRBJ1-5	TGCAGTGCTAGCCCTCTTGGGAGGGAAGATCAGCCCCAGCATTTT	CSASPLGREDQPQHF
TRBV19	NA	TRBD2	TRBJ2-1	TGTGCCAGTAGTAATCCTAGCGGGGGCTACAATGAGCAGTTCTTC	CASSNPSGGYNEQFF
TRBV29-1	few	TRBD1	TRBJ2-2	TGCAGCGTGGGGACAGGGAACACCGGGGAGCTGTTTTTT	CSVGTGNTGELFF
TRBV7-9	many	NA	TRBJ2-5	TGTGCCAGCAGTTCGGATGCAAGGGACCAGTACTTC	CASSSDARDQYF
TRBV7-9	few	NA	TRBJ1-2	TGTGCCAGCAGCCCCCTGGGGCCCACCTATGGCTACACCTTC	CASSPLGPTYGYTF
TRBV5-1	few	TRBD1	TRBJ2-5	TGCGCCAGCAGCGTCGGGACAGCGATCCTTCAAGAGACCCAGTACTTC	CASSVGTAILQETQYF
TRBV6-5	few	NA	TRBJ1-6	TGTGCCAGCAGTTACGGCGGGGACGTTTCACCCCTCCACTTT	CASSYGGDVSPLHF
TRBV7-6	few	NA	TRBJ1-6	TGTGCCAGCAGCAATAAAGGGAATTATAATTCACCCCTCCACTTT	CASSNKGNYNSPLHF
TRBV6-4	many	NA	TRBJ2-3	TGTGCCAGCAGCCGGACTAGCACAGATACGCAGTATTTT	CASSRTSTDTQYF
TRBV6-5	NA	TRBD1	TRBJ2-7	TGTGCCAGCAGTTACTCCCAGGGGGCTGTCGAGCAGTACTTC	CASSYSQGAVEQYF
TRBV21-1	once	NA	TRBJ2-3	TGTGCCAGCAGCAAGGGGGGGCGCACAGATACGCAGTATTTT	CASSKGGRTDTQYF
TRBV4-1	few	NA	TRBJ1-4	TGCGCCAGCAGCCAACAACCAGGAGAAAAACTGTTTTTT	CASSQQPGEKLFF
TRBV5-1	NA	TRBD1	TRBJ1-2	TGCGCCAGCAGCTTGGTCACGGTACAGGGGTATGGCTACACCTTC	CASSLVTVQGYGYTF